This TCR beta chain was captured by sequencing in a study of OX40 agonist ivuxolimab in advanced cancers. About the study: Earlier anti-PD-1, anti-PD-L1 or anti-CTLA-4 therapy was permitted; 35% to 50% had received some.

The table came from immunoSEQ multiplex PCR; TCRdb's copy has only in-frame clones and leaves some out. Of tens of thousands of clones in the sample, 70% to 85% are singletons; the top ten hold about 1.7%. Germline CDR1 SGHRS, CDR2 YFSETQ. This CDR3 region has 13 residues. V dropped 0 bases and J dropped 7 bases, with 10 bases sitting between them. This TCR was sampled from an adult with an advanced solid tumor such as melanoma, head and neck, liver or kidney cancer. The chain recombines TRBV5-1 with TRBJ1-2; maybe TRBD1 (5 bases). The material was CD4+ or CD8+ T cells sorted from blood, obtained in a trial of the OX40 agonist ivuxolimab. CDR3 sequence (DNA): TGCGCCAGCAGCTTGGCCTCAGGGACTGGCTACACCTTC. It translates to CASSLASGTGYTF.